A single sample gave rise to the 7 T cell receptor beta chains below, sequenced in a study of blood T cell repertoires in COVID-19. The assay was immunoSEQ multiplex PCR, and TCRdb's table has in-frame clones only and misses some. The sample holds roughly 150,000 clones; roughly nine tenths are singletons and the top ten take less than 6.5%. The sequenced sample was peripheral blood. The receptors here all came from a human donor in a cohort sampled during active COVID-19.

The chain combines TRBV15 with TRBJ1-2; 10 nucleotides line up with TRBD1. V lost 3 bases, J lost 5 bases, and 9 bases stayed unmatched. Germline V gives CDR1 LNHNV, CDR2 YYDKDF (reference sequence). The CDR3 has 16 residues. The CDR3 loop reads CATSRDQDRGLYGYTF. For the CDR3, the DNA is TGTGCCACCAGCAGGGACCAGGACAGGGGGTTGTATGGCTACACCTTC.

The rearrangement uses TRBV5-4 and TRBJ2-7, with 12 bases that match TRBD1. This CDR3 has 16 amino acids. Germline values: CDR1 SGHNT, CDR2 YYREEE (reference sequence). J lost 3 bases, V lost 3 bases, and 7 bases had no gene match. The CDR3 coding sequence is TGTGCCAGCAGCTGGGGGACAGGGGGCGCTTTCTACGAGCAGTACTTC. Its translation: CASSWGTGGAFYEQYF.

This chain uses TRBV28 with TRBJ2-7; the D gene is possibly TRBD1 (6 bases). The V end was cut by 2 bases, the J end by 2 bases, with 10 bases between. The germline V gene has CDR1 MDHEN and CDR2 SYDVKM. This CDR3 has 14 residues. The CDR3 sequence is CASSLEGGAYEQYF. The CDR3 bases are TGTGCCAGCAGTTTAGAAGGGGGAGCCTACGAGCAGTACTTC.

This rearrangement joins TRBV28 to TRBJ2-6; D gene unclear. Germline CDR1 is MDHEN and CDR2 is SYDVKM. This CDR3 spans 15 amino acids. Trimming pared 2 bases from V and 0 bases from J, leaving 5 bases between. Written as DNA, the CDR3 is TGTGCCAGCAGTTTAATGCGCTCTGGGGCCAACGTCCTGACTTTC. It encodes CASSLMRSGANVLTF.

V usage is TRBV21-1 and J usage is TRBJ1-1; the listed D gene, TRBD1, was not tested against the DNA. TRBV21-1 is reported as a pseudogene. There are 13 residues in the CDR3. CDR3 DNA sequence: TGTGCAGTAGGACAGGCAATGAACACTGAAGCTTTCTTT. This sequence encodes CAVGQAMNTEAFF.

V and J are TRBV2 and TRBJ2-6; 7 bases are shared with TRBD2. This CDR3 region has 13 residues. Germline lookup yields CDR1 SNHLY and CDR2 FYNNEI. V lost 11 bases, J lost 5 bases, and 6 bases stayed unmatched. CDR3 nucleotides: TGTGCCGGAGCGGGGCGTAGGGCCAACGTCCTGACTTTC. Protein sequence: CAGAGRRANVLTF.

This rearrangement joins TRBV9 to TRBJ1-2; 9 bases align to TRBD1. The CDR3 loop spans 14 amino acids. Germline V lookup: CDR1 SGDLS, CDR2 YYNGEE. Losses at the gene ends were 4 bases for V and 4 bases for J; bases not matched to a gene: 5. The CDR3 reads CASSTGTGTYGYTF. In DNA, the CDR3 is TGTGCCAGCAGCACCGGGACAGGGACCTATGGCTACACCTTC.